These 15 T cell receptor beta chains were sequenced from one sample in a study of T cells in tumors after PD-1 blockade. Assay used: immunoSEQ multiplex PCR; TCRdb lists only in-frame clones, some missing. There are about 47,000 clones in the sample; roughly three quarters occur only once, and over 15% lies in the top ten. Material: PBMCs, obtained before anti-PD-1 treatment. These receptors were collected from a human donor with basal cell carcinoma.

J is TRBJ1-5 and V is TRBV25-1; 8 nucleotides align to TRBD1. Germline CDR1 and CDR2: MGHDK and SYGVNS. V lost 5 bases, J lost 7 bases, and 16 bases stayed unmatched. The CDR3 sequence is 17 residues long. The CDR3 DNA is TGTGCCAGCAGTCTCTTAATCTGGGACAGGAGTAGGCAGCCCCAGCATTTT. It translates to CASSLLIWDRSRQPQHF. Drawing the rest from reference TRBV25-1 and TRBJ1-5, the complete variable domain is EADIYQTPRYLVIGTGKKITLECSQTMGHDKMYWYQQDPGMELHLIHYSYGVNSTEKGDLSSESTVSRIRTEHFPLTLESARPSHTSQYLCASSLLIWDRSRQPQHFGDGTRLSIL.

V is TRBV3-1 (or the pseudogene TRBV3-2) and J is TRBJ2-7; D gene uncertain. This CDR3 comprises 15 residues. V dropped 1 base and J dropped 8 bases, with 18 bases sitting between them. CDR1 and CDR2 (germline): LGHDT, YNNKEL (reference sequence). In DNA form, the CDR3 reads TGTGCCAGCAGCCAAGTCTCAAAGACGTGGTTTAAGCAGTACTTC. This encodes CASSQVSKTWFKQYF.

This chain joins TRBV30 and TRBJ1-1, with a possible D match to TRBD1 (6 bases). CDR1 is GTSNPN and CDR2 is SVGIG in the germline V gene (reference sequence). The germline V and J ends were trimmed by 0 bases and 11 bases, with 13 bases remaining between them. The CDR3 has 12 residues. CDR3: CAWSVSGGSAFF. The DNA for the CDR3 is TGTGCCTGGAGTGTATCCGGGGGCAGCGCTTTCTTT.

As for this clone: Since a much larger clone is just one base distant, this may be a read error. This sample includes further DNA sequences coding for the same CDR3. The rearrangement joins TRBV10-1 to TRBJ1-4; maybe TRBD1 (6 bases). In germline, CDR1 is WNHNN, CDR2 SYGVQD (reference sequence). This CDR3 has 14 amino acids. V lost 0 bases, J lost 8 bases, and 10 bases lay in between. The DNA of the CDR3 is TGCGCCAGCAGTGAGTCCACAGGGAACGAAAAACTGTTTTTT. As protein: CASSESTGNEKLFF.

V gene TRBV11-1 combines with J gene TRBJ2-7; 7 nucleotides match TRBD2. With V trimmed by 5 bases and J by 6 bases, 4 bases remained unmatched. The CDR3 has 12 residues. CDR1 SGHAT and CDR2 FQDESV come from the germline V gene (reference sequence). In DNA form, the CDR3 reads TGTGCCAGCAGCCTAGGGACTACCGAGCAGTACTTC. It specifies CASSLGTTEQYF.

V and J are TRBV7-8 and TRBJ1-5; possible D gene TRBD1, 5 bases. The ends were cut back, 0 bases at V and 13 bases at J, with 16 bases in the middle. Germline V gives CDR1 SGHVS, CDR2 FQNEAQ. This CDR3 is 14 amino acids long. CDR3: CASSLAPSDRKQHF. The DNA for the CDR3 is TGTGCCAGCAGCTTAGCACCCAGTGACAGAAAACAGCATTTT. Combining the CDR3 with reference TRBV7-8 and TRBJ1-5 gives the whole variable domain GAGVSQSPRYKVAKRGQDVALRCDPISGHVSLFWYQQALGQGPEFLTYFQNEAQLDKSGLPSDRFFAERPEGSVSTLKIQRTQQEDSAVYLCASSLAPSDRKQHFGDGTRLSIL.

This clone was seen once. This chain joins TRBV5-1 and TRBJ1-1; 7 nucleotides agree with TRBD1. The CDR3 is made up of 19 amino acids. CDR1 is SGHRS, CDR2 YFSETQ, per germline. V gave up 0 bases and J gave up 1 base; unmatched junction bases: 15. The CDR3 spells CASSLVPTGWEGRNTEAFF. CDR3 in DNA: TGCGCCAGCAGCTTGGTCCCGACAGGGTGGGAGGGTAGGAACACTGAAGCTTTCTTT. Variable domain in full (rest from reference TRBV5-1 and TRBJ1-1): KAGVTQTPRYLIKTRGQQVTLSCSPISGHRSVSWYQQTPGQGLQFLFEYFSETQRNKGNFPGRFSGRQFSNSRSEMNVSTLELGDSALYLCASSLVPTGWEGRNTEAFFGQGTRLTVV.

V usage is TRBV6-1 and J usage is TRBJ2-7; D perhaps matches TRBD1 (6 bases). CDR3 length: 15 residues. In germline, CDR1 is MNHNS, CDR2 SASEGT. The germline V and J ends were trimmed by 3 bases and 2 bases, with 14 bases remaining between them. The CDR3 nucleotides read TGTGCCAGCAGTGACCGAAGGACAGTTACCTACGAGCAGTACTTC. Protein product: CASSDRRTVTYEQYF.

The CDR3 DNA sequence: TGTGCCAGCAGTTACTCGGCGATTGAAGCTTTCTTT. Protein sequence: CASSYSAIEAFF. V usage is TRBV6-2 or TRBV6-3 and J usage is TRBJ1-1; the D is unclear. The V gene's germline CDR1 is MNHEY and CDR2 SVGEGT. The CDR3 is made up of 12 amino acids. Between the trimmed V and J ends, which lost 0 bases and 7 bases, there was a span of 6 bases.

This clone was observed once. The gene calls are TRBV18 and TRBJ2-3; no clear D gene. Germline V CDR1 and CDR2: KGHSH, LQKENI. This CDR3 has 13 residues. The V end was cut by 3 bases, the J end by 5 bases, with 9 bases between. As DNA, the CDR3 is TGTGCCAGCTCACCTCTTGGTGAAGATACGCAGTATTTT. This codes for CASSPLGEDTQYF.

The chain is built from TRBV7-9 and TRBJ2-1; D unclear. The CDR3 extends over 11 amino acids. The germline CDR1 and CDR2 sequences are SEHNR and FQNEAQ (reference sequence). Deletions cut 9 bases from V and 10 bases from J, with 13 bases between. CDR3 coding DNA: TGTGCCAGGAGCAGTGGTAGGGAGCAGTTCTTC. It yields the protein CARSSGREQFF. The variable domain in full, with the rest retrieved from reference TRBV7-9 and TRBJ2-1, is DTGVSQNPRHKITKRGQNVTFRCDPISEHNRLYWYRQTLGQGPEFLTYFQNEAQLEKSRLLSDRFSAERPKGSFSTLEIQRTEQGDSAMYLCARSSGREQFFGPGTRLTVL.

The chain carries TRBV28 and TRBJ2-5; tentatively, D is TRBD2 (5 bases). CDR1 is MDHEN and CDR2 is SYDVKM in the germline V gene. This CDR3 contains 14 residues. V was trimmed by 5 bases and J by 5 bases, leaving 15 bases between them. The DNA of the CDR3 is TGTGCCAGCAGTCCTCAGCGGCTCCGGGAGACCCAGTACTTC. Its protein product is CASSPQRLRETQYF.

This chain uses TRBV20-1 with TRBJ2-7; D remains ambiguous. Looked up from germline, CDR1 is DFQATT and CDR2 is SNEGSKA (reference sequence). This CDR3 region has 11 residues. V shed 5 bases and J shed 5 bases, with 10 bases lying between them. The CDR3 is CSALRVDEQYF. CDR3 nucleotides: TGCAGTGCTCTTAGGGTTGACGAGCAGTACTTC.

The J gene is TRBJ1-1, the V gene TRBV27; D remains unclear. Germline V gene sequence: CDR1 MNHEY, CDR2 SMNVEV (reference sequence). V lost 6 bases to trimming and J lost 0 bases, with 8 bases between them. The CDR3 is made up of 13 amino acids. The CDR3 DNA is TGTGCCAGCAGCCCCGGGGTGAACACTGAAGCTTTCTTT. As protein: CASSPGVNTEAFF.

Here the CDR3 reads CASSLVGRSYEQYF. The CDR3, as DNA: TGTGCCAGCAGCTTAGTGGGCCGTTCCTACGAGCAGTACTTC. The chain is built from TRBV7-9 and TRBJ2-7; D gene uncertain. Deletions cut 1 base from V and 1 base from J, with 8 bases between. The CDR3 runs to 14 residues. Germline-derived CDR1 and CDR2 are SEHNR and FQNEAQ (reference sequence).